One sample yielded the 14 T cell receptor delta chains listed below, sequenced in a study of gamma-delta T cells after stem cell transplantation. TCRdb re-called the RT-PCR reads with CATT. This sample yields about 1,700 delta-chain clones, of which 4.4% are seen a single time; roughly 13% belongs to the top ten. The sequenced sample consisted of gamma-delta T cells. The receptors here all came from a human donor. It is not recorded whose cells these are; they may come from a transplant donor.

A note on this clone: One base separates it from a far larger clone, so it is likely a read error. The sample holds other DNA sequences that translate to the same CDR3. DNA of the CDR3: TGTGCCTGTGAAACGATTACTTTGGCCGATAAACTCATCTTT. Translation: CACETITLADKLIF. This chain connects TRDV2 to TRDJ1; unclear D gene. CDR3 length: 14 amino acids. Germline CDR1 and CDR2: GEAIGNYY and EKD. V was pared by 4 bases and J by 3 bases, with 14 bases between.

This chain links TRDV2 with TRDJ1, with 13 bases identical to TRDD3. Germline trimming cut 1 base from V and 3 bases from J; bases unmatched to any gene: 22. The germline V gene has CDR1 GEAIGNYY and CDR2 EKD. The CDR3 is made up of 22 amino acids. CDR3 coding DNA: TGTGCCTGTGACACTGTTAAATCCTACGTCGGTACTGGGGGATACGCTCCCGATAAACTCATCTTT. Amino acid sequence: CACDTVKSYVGTGGYAPDKLIF.

The table lists this clone with a few counts. At one of its ends the junction is not consistent with the germline gene, which may arise from a read error. This rearrangement joins TRDV2 to TRDJ1; TRDD3 matches at 8 bases. The CDR3 is 17 residues long. Germline V gene sequence: CDR1 GEAIGNYY, CDR2 EKD. The CDR3 region is CACDTVTRDTRSDKPIF. In nucleotides, the CDR3 is TGTGCCTGTGACACCGTCACGAGGGATACGCGAAGCGATAAACCCATCTTT.

CDR3 sequence: CACDTMAPGDRPHSTDKLIF. The CDR3 region has the DNA TGTGCCTGTGACACCATGGCTCCGGGGGATCGACCTCATAGTACCGATAAACTCATCTTT. The chain employs TRDV2 and TRDJ1, with 7 nucleotides matching TRDD3. Germline loops: CDR1 GEAIGNYY, CDR2 EKD. Trimming removed 0 bases from V and 2 bases from J; junction bases left unmatched: 20. The CDR3 extends over 20 amino acids.

The chain is built from TRDV2 and TRDJ1; TRDD3 might be the D (6 bases). The CDR3 spans 16 residues. Germline assignment: CDR1 GEAIGNYY and CDR2 EKD. With 1 base removed from V and 3 bases from J, the gap between germline ends came to 17 bases. The chain's CDR3 is CACDTLGGKSADKLIF. CDR3 nucleotide sequence: TGTGCCTGTGACACGTTGGGGGGTAAAAGCGCCGATAAACTCATCTTT.

This chain uses TRDV2 with TRDJ1; the D gene is possibly TRDD3 (6 bases). This CDR3 has 20 amino acids. Germline V gene lookup returns CDR1 GEAIGNYY and CDR2 EKD. V was cut by 0 bases and J by 1 base, with 26 bases left in between. The DNA for the CDR3 is TGTGCCTGTGACACCGTCCCGACCTCTGGGGACCTTCAGGGCACCGATAAACTCATCTTT. Protein sequence: CACDTVPTSGDLQGTDKLIF.

Regarding this clone: This clone may be a read error of a much larger clone one base away. Other DNA sequences in this specimen translate into the identical CDR3. The chain recombines TRDV2 with TRDJ1; 8 nucleotides line up with TRDD3. The CDR3 contains 18 residues. Losses at the gene ends were 7 bases for V and 0 bases for J; bases not matched to a gene: 18. Germline loops: CDR1 GEAIGNYY, CDR2 EKD. This CDR3 is CACEALGEPSYYTDKLIF. The CDR3 DNA sequence: TGTGCCTGCGAGGCCCTGGGGGAGCCTTCTTATTACACCGATAAACTCATCTTT.

The chain has TRDV2 and TRDJ1; 10 nucleotides agree with TRDD3. V dropped 4 bases and J dropped 0; count of bases not matched to a gene: 7. The CDR3 runs 16 residues. The V gene's germline CDR1 is GEAIGNYY and CDR2 EKD. The CDR3, as DNA: TGTGCCTGTGAACCTCTACTGGGGGATCACACCGATAAACTCATCTTT. Translating gives CACEPLLGDHTDKLIF.

In its sample, this clone was seen a few times. The junction and the germline gene differ at one end; a read error may be behind it. The chain employs TRDV2 and TRDJ1; 12 nucleotides line up with TRDD3. CDR1 is GEAIGNYY, CDR2 EKD, per germline. This CDR3 contains 18 residues. CDR3 sequence: CARDTIELGDTQSDKLIF. The CDR3 nucleotides read TGTGCCCGTGACACTATCGAGCTGGGGGATACGCAATCCGATAAACTCATCTTT.

By sample share, this clone is medium-sized. The chain uses TRDV2 and TRDJ1; 7 bases line up with TRDD3. The CDR3 consists of 18 residues. The ends lost 0 bases at V and 4 bases at J; junction bases unmatched: 16. Germline values: CDR1 GEAIGNYY, CDR2 EKD. This chain's CDR3 is CACDTVSGGPPLGDKLIF. The CDR3 DNA is TGTGCCTGTGACACCGTGTCTGGGGGTCCCCCTCTGGGCGATAAACTCATCTTT.

About this clone: A far bigger clonotype differs at one base, so this is likely a read error. The chain recombines TRDV2 with TRDJ3, with 12 bases lining up with TRDD3. With 0 bases clipped from V and 1 base from J, the junction kept 3 bases outside the gene matches. This CDR3 comprises 19 residues. Germline V gene lookup returns CDR1 GEAIGNYY and CDR2 EKD. The CDR3 sequence is CACDTAGGYESWDTRQMFF. The DNA for the CDR3 is TGTGCCTGTGACACCGCTGGGGGATACGAGTCCTGGGACACCCGACAGATGTTTTTC.

This clone has only a few counts. The chain carries TRDV2 and TRDJ3; 13 nucleotides align to TRDD3. The V segment lost 0 bases and the J segment 0 bases; nucleotides outside the gene matches: 7. Germline CDR1 GEAIGNYY, CDR2 EKD. The CDR3 loop spans 21 amino acids. CDR3 in amino acids: CACDTATGGYGSSWDTRQMFF. The CDR3 bases are TGTGCCTGTGACACCGCTACTGGGGGATACGGAAGCTCCTGGGACACCCGACAGATGTTTTTC.

This clone was found a few times. This sequence joins TRDV2 and TRDJ3; 10 bases are a match to TRDD3. The CDR3 extends over 21 amino acids. Germline assignment: CDR1 GEAIGNYY and CDR2 EKD. Losses at the gene ends were 3 bases for V and 0 bases for J; bases not matched to a gene: 13. CDR3 in amino acids: CACDEGGTGGLSSWDTRQMFF. CDR3 sequence (DNA): TGTGCCTGTGACGAGGGGGGTACTGGGGGATTAAGCTCCTGGGACACCCGACAGATGTTTTTC.

By sample fraction, this clone is medium-sized (0.01 to 0.1%). The V gene is TRDV2, the J gene TRDJ1; D gene uncertain. Germline CDR1 reads GEAIGNYY; CDR2 reads EKD. The CDR3 length is 16 residues. Trimming left V 0 bases short and J 2 bases short, with 15 bases between. The CDR3 bases are TGTGCCTGTGACACCCTCGCATCTCTAACGACCGATAAACTCATCTTT. This translates into CACDTLASLTTDKLIF.